The 23 T cell receptor beta chains presented below share a single source sample, sequenced in a study of T cells after posttransplantation cyclophosphamide. Only in-frame clones appear in the TCRdb table, and some are missing; sequencing was by immunoSEQ multiplex PCR. The table shows fewer than 3,500 clones, with more than 75% occurring only once. Specimen: memory CD8+ T cells sorted from blood. The receptors were sampled from a woman aged 55-69 years in good health, CMV-negative, and a related stem cell transplant donor.

The chain joins TRBV4-1 to TRBJ1-5, with D uncertain. CDR1 and CDR2 from the germline V gene are MGHRA and YSYEKL. V lost 1 base and J lost 0, with 7 bases in between. This CDR3 is built from 15 residues. This CDR3 is CASSQGLPSNQPQHF. The CDR3 DNA follows: TGCGCCAGCAGCCAAGGTCTCCCTAGCAATCAGCCCCAGCATTTT.

This sequence joins TRBV28 and TRBJ2-2; 10 bases are shared with TRBD1. The ends lost 5 bases at V and 5 bases at J; junction bases unmatched: 5. The CDR3 runs to 15 residues. Looked up from germline, CDR1 is MDHEN and CDR2 is SYDVKM. The CDR3 loop reads CASSRQGARTGELFF. CDR3 in DNA: TGTGCCAGCAGTCGACAGGGGGCGCGGACCGGGGAGCTGTTTTTT.

The sample holds one count of this clone. This chain uses TRBV4-3 with TRBJ2-3; 10 bases match TRBD2. This CDR3 is built from 15 residues. Germline trimming cut 2 bases from V and 1 base from J; bases unmatched to any gene: 0. Germline V lookup: CDR1 LGHNA, CDR2 YSLEER. The chain's CDR3 is CASSQLAGGTDTQYF. The CDR3 nucleotides are TGCGCCAGCAGCCAACTAGCGGGAGGCACAGATACGCAGTATTTT.

The chain uses TRBV10-2 and TRBJ2-3; D remains ambiguous. The CDR3 is made up of 14 amino acids. Germline values: CDR1 WSHSY, CDR2 SAAADI. Trimming removed 2 bases from V and 1 base from J, with 7 bases in between. The CDR3 here is CASSEVAGTDTQYF. CDR3 nucleotides: TGCGCCAGCAGTGAGGTGGCGGGCACAGATACGCAGTATTTT.

The table lists this clone with a count of one. This sequence joins TRBV29-1 and TRBJ2-7; TRBD2 matches 10 bases. The CDR3 consists of 15 residues. The V gene end was trimmed by 3 bases and the J gene end by 2 bases; junction bases not matched to a gene: 7. The germline V gene encodes CDR1 SQVTM and CDR2 ANQGSEA. DNA of the CDR3: TGCAGCGTTGATGGGGCTAGCGGGGGCACCTACGAGCAGTACTTC. This encodes CSVDGASGGTYEQYF.

The chain has TRBV4-3 and TRBJ2-2, with no clear D. Per the germline V gene, CDR1 is LGHNA and CDR2 is YSLEER. The CDR3 extends over 14 amino acids. Trimming shortened V by 4 bases and J by 6 bases, and 12 bases separated the two germline ends. CDR3 protein: CASSLGPGSGELFF. The CDR3 DNA reads TGCGCCAGCAGCCTTGGGCCAGGTTCCGGGGAGCTGTTTTTT.

V gene TRBV4-2 combines with J gene TRBJ2-5; TRBD2 aligns across 9 bases. This CDR3 comprises 17 residues. V shed 4 bases, J shed 5 bases, and the junction held 14 bases outside the gene matches. Germline V gene data show CDR1 as LGHNA and CDR2 as YNFKEQ. The CDR3 bases are TGTGCCAGCAGCCGGGAGGGACTAGCTACCCCCCCGGAGACCCAGTACTTC. Encoded protein: CASSREGLATPPETQYF.

The V gene is TRBV4-2, the J gene TRBJ2-2; maybe TRBD1 (6 bases). CDR1 LGHNA and CDR2 YNFKEQ come from the germline V gene. The CDR3 covers 14 residues. V was trimmed by 0 bases and J by 12 bases, leaving 14 bases between them. In DNA form, the CDR3 reads TGTGCCAGCAGCCAAGAGGCCCAGGGGTTGAAGCTGTTTTTT. Its protein is CASSQEAQGLKLFF.

In this sample, this clone turned up a few times. The rearrangement joins TRBV7-9 to TRBJ2-7; 7 bases fit TRBD1. The ends lost 3 bases at V and 2 bases at J; junction bases unmatched: 4. This CDR3 has 14 residues. Germline V lookup: CDR1 SEHNR, CDR2 FQNEAQ (reference sequence). The CDR3: CASSFRQGPYEQYF. The DNA of the CDR3 is TGTGCCAGCAGCTTTAGACAGGGCCCCTACGAGCAGTACTTC.

The CDR3 nucleotides read TGTGCCAGCAGCGCCAAAGGGGGGGACTCCACAGATACGCAGTATTTT. This codes for CASSAKGGDSTDTQYF. The rearrangement links TRBV9 to TRBJ2-3; weak D call: TRBD2 (7 bases). Germline assignment: CDR1 SGDLS and CDR2 YYNGEE. The CDR3 contains 16 residues. With 3 bases removed from V and 2 bases from J, the gap between germline ends came to 16 bases.

The V call is TRBV7-3, the J call TRBJ2-5, with TRBD2 matching 8 bases. Germline V gives CDR1 SGHTA, CDR2 FQGTGA. The CDR3 consists of 16 residues. The V and J ends lost 2 bases and 0 bases, in that order; junction bases with no gene match: 5. The CDR3 loop is CASSLGVAGHQETQYF. CDR3 bases: TGTGCCAGCAGCTTAGGAGTAGCGGGGCACCAAGAGACCCAGTACTTC.

This chain links TRBV15 with TRBJ1-5; D not resolved. The CDR3 is 14 residues long. CDR1 LNHNV and CDR2 YYDKDF come from the germline V gene (reference sequence). V lost 8 bases to trimming and J lost 3 bases, with 14 bases between them. The DNA for the CDR3 is TGTGCCACCGGGGAGAGGAGGTTCAATCAGCCCCAGCATTTT. This sequence encodes CATGERRFNQPQHF.

The chain links TRBV2 to TRBJ2-7; D possibly corresponds to TRBD2 (6 bases). Per germline, CDR1 SNHLY and CDR2 FYNNEI. V was pared by 1 base and J by 7 bases, with 14 bases between. CDR3 length equals 14 residues. CDR3 nucleotide sequence: TGTGCCAGCAGTGAAGGTAGGAGGCGGGAAGAGCAGTACGTC. Its protein product is CASSEGRRREEQYV.

V and J are TRBV5-5 and TRBJ2-1; 7 nucleotides align to TRBD2. Losses at the gene ends were 4 bases for V and 9 bases for J; bases not matched to a gene: 1. The CDR3 length is 11 residues. Per germline, CDR1 SGHKS and CDR2 YYEKEE (reference sequence). CDR3 nucleotide sequence: TGTGCCAGCAGCCCGGGGGGTGAGCAGTTCTTC. Translating it yields CASSPGGEQFF.

The CDR3 spells CASSQGSGYQPQHF. Written as DNA, the CDR3 is TGCGCCAGCAGCCAAGGGTCAGGATATCAGCCCCAGCATTTT. The chain joins TRBV4-1 to TRBJ1-5, with no clear D. The CDR3 runs 14 residues. Between the trimmed V and J ends, which lost 1 base and 5 bases, there was a span of 9 bases. Germline CDR1 and CDR2: MGHRA and YSYEKL.

The genes are TRBV6-1 and TRBJ2-7, with TRBD1 matching over 9 bases. The CDR3 covers 15 residues. CDR1 is MNHNS, CDR2 SASEGT, per germline. V shed 4 bases and J 3 bases; nucleotides not matched to a gene: 7. The CDR3 loop reads CASSGPGQGYYEQYF. DNA for the CDR3: TGTGCCAGCAGTGGTCCGGGACAGGGTTACTACGAGCAGTACTTC.

The chain employs TRBV9 and TRBJ2-7; no clear D. Trimming stripped 0 bases from V and 5 bases from J, with 12 bases between. Per the germline V gene, CDR1 is SGDLS and CDR2 is YYNGEE. The CDR3 is made up of 14 amino acids. The CDR3 region has the DNA TGTGCCAGCAGCGTAGATGGCGGATTAAACGAGCAGTACTTC. Encoded protein: CASSVDGGLNEQYF.

The chain combines TRBV27 with TRBJ2-5, with D possibly matching TRBD1 (5 bases). Trimming took 2 bases from V and 0 from J, leaving 7 bases between them. The CDR3 is 14 amino acids. Germline V CDR1 and CDR2: MNHEY, SMNVEV (reference sequence). CDR3 region: CASSLMGHQETQYF. CDR3 nucleotide sequence: TGTGCCAGCAGTTTAATGGGGCACCAAGAGACCCAGTACTTC.

J is TRBJ2-7 and V is TRBV10-1, with TRBD2 matching over 12 bases. This CDR3 region has 16 residues. The V segment lost 6 bases and the J segment 3 bases; nucleotides outside the gene matches: 9. Germline V gene lookup returns CDR1 WNHNN and CDR2 SYGVQD (reference sequence). The CDR3 sequence: CASRQGLAGQIYEQYF. CDR3 DNA: TGCGCCAGCAGGCAGGGACTAGCGGGCCAAATCTACGAGCAGTACTTC.

This chain uses TRBV4-3 with TRBJ1-5; D not resolved. Trimming shortened V by 1 base and J by 0 bases, and 7 bases separated the two germline ends. The length of the CDR3 is 15 residues. Germline CDR1 is LGHNA and CDR2 is YSLEER. DNA of the CDR3: TGCGCCAGCAGCCAAGGTCTCCCTAGCAATCAGCCCCAGCATTTT. It specifies CASSQGLPSNQPQHF.

This chain connects TRBV7-2 to TRBJ2-3, with 8 bases aligning to TRBD2. The CDR3 is 17 residues long. Germline CDR1 reads SGHTA; CDR2 reads FQGNSA. Unmatched junction bases numbered 7, after V lost 1 base and J lost 1 base. The chain's CDR3 is CASSLDLAGWGTDTQYF. CDR3 in DNA: TGTGCCAGCAGCTTAGATTTAGCGGGGTGGGGCACAGATACGCAGTATTTT.

CDR3 region: CASSLNGAGGEKLFF. CDR3 DNA sequence: TGTGCCAGCAGCCTCAACGGGGCAGGGGGTGAAAAACTGTTTTTT. The rearrangement uses TRBV9 and TRBJ1-4; 7 bases fit TRBD1. Germline CDR1 and CDR2: SGDLS and YYNGEE. The V segment lost 4 bases and the J segment 7 bases; nucleotides outside the gene matches: 10. This CDR3 spans 15 amino acids.

The CDR3 region is CSVTPEGRGNTIYF. In DNA form, the CDR3 reads TGCAGCGTTACCCCGGAGGGCAGGGGAAACACCATATATTTT. V usage is TRBV29-1 and J usage is TRBJ1-3, with D uncertain. Germline CDR1 reads SQVTM; CDR2 reads ANQGSEA. The V end was cut by 5 bases, the J end by 4 bases, with 15 bases between. The CDR3 extends over 14 amino acids.